The clone carrying this T cell receptor (beta chain) was counted many times. This record belongs to a study of neurological immune-mediated disorders. Via MiXCR, TCRdb re-called the 5' RACE reads, giving one row per CDR3 protein. The sample comprises 40,000 to 50,000 distinct CDR3 sequences, approximately 10% of which are singletons, and 21% rests with the top ten. Germline lookup yields CDR1 SGHNT and CDR2 YYREEE (reference sequence). V was shortened by 0 bases and J by 0 bases, with 15 bases between the two germline ends. This CDR3 region has 17 residues. The chain couples TRBV5-4 to TRBJ1-1, with D maybe TRBD1 (5 bases). The sequence was obtained from a middle-aged woman with HTLV-1-associated myelopathy (HAM/TSP). Material: PBMCs. CDR3 sequence reads: CASSLGASTVLNTEAFF. The CDR3 bases are TGTGCCAGCAGCTTGGGAGCCTCGACAGTCTTGAACACTGAAGCTTTCTTT.